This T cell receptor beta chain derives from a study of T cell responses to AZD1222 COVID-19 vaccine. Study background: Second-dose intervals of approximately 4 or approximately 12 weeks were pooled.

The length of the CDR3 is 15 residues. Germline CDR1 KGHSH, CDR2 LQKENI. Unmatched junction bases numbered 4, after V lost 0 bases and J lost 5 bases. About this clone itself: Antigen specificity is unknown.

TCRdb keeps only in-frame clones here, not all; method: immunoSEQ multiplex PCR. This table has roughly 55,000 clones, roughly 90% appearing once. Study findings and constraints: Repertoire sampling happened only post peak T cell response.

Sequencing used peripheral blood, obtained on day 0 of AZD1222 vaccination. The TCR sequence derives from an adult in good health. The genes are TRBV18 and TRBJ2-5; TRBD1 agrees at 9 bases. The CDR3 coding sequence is TGTGCCAGCTCACCACCCGGACAGGGGCCGGAGACCCAGTACTTC. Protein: CASSPPGQGPETQYF.